The T cell receptor beta chain described here comes from a study of blood T cell repertoires in COVID-19. Original processing notes: Amplification of reference gene primers was used by the study to estimate nucleated cell counts. Here immunoSEQ multiplex PCR was the method, and the copy in TCRdb shows in-frame clones only, minus some. The V and J calls and clone size come from that table; D and trimming were worked out from the DNA. The table has 200,000 to 250,000 clones, roughly 87% seen once. CDR1 is GTSNPN, CDR2 SVGIG, per germline (reference sequence). The CDR3 covers 10 residues. Trimming took off 5 bases at V and 8 bases at J, with 9 bases between the two ends.

This chain connects TRBV30 to TRBJ1-2; D gene ambiguous. The sequenced sample was PBMCs or T cells enriched from blood (not recorded which). The source is a man between 25 and 39 years old who had recovered from COVID-19. CDR3 DNA: TGTGCCTGGCAGGCTGGGGGCTACACCTTC. This sequence encodes CAWQAGGYTF.